Each of the 2 T cell receptor beta chains below was sequenced from the same sample in a study of spatial heterogeneity in lung cancer. The time point denotes: sample taken at primary tumor resection. In each case, whole RNA from tumor, nontumor lung or frozen PBMC was sequenced unsorted. One entry per CDR3 protein results from TCRdb running MiXCR on the 5' RACE reads. The table lists roughly 25,000 distinct CDR3 sequences, approximately 4.7% of them singletons, with about 5% in the top ten. The material sequenced was PBMCs, taken at surgery. The source of these receptors is a male donor with early-stage non-small cell lung cancer.

This clonotype was seen at least ten times. This sequence joins TRBV19 and TRBJ2-1; 8 bases line up with TRBD1. V shed 0 bases, J shed 7 bases, and the junction held 5 bases outside the gene matches. CDR3 length equals 15 residues. Germline-derived CDR1 and CDR2 are LNHDA and SQIVND (reference sequence). The CDR3 sequence is CASSIEDREWNEQFF. CDR3 sequence (DNA): TGTGCCAGTAGTATAGAGGACAGGGAGTGGAATGAGCAGTTCTTC.

This clonotype was observed at least ten times. CDR3 residues: CASSSHRFRTDTQYF. The CDR3, as DNA: TGTGCCAGCAGCTCACACAGGTTTCGCACAGATACGCAGTATTTT. The genes are TRBV5-6 and TRBJ2-3, with D maybe TRBD1 (5 bases). Germline V gene data show CDR1 as SGHDT and CDR2 as YYEEEE. V was shortened by 3 bases and J by 1 base, with 12 bases between the two germline ends. This CDR3 region has 15 residues.